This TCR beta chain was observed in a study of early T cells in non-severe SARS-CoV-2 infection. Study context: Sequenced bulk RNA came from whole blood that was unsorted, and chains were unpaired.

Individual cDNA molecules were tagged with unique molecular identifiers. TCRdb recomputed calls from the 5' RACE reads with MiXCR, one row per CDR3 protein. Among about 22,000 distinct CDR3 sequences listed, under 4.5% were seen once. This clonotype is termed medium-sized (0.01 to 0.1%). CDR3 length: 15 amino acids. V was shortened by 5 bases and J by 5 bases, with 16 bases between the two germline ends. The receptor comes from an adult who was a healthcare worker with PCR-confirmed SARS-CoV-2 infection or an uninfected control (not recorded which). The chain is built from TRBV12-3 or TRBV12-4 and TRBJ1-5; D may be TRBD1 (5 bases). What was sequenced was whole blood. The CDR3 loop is CASSVRGIGHQPQHF. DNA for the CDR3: TGTGCCAGCAGTGTAAGGGGTATTGGGCATCAGCCCCAGCATTTT.